Listed here are 24 T cell receptor beta chains from one sample, sequenced in a study of T cells in Graves' hyperthyroidism and ophthalmopathy. TCR beta CDR3 region amplification was performed from RNA transcripts. A set of HTBI primers served as the primers for a first-round RT-PCR of the TCR CDR3. MiXCR was run by TCRdb on the multiplex PCR reads, yielding one entry per CDR3 protein. The sample consists of fewer than 700,000 distinct CDR3 sequences, roughly 17% of them appearing once. The material sequenced was blood. Receptors were obtained from a woman aged 18-29 years with Graves' ophthalmopathy.

This clonotype came up many times. The rearrangement joins TRBV28 to TRBJ2-3, with D perhaps matching TRBD1 (5 bases). Looked up from germline, CDR1 is MDHEN and CDR2 is SYDVKM. There are 15 residues in the CDR3. Trimming pared 5 bases from V and 2 bases from J, leaving 14 bases between. This CDR3 is CASSDQGDLTDTQYF. The CDR3 DNA reads TGTGCCAGCAGTGATCAGGGTGATCTCACAGATACGCAGTATTTT.

V is TRBV25-1 and J is TRBJ2-5; 11 bases line up with TRBD1. Unmatched junction bases numbered 9, after V lost 5 bases and J lost 4 bases. CDR1 MGHDK and CDR2 SYGVNS come from the germline V gene. This CDR3 comprises 16 residues. The CDR3 region has the DNA TGTGCCAGCAGTTCGTGGACAGGGGGCTTTGGAGAGACCCAGTACTTC. Translating it yields CASSSWTGGFGETQYF.

This clonotype was picked up a small number of times. CDR3 coding DNA: TGTGCCAGTAGTATAGGGCCGGGAAAAGGCAATGAGCAGTTCTTC. It codes for CASSIGPGKGNEQFF. This rearrangement joins TRBV19 to TRBJ2-1; TRBD2 might be the D (5 bases). Between the trimmed V and J ends, which lost 1 base and 6 bases, there was a span of 13 bases. Germline V gene lookup returns CDR1 LNHDA and CDR2 SQIVND (reference sequence). The CDR3 spans 15 residues.

The V gene is TRBV25-1, the J gene TRBJ2-7; 8 nucleotides match TRBD2. V shed 1 base and J 2 bases; nucleotides not matched to a gene: 4. The germline V gene has CDR1 MGHDK and CDR2 SYGVNS. CDR3 length: 15 amino acids. CDR3 in amino acids: CASSEFGGRPYEQYF. For the CDR3, the DNA is TGTGCCAGCAGTGAATTCGGCGGGAGGCCCTACGAGCAGTACTTC.

The sample holds a few counts of this clonotype. This rearrangement joins TRBV29-1 to TRBJ2-3, with TRBD1 as a possible D gene (6 bases). The CDR3 is 14 amino acids. Germline CDR1 is SQVTM and CDR2 is ANQGSEA. Trimming removed 2 bases at V and 1 base at J, with 10 bases between. CDR3 DNA sequence: TGCAGCGTTGAATCCCGGACAGGCACAGATACGCAGTATTTT. This translates into CSVESRTGTDTQYF.

The table lists this clonotype with many counts. The chain links TRBV11-3 to TRBJ1-1, with D hard to call. In germline, CDR1 is SGHNT, CDR2 YENEEA. The V end lost 6 bases, the J end lost 1 base, and 9 bases lay between the germline ends. CDR3 length equals 13 residues. The DNA for the CDR3 is TGTGCCAGCAGTCTGGACGGGAACACTGAAGCTTTCTTT. It yields the protein CASSLDGNTEAFF.

Many counts were recorded for this clonotype. The rearrangement uses TRBV13 and TRBJ2-1, with D possibly being TRBD2 (5 bases). The length of the CDR3 is 14 residues. Trimming removed 6 bases from V and 5 bases from J, with 14 bases in between. CDR1 is PRHDT, CDR2 FYEKMQ, per germline (reference sequence). CDR3 sequence reads: CASRSLGLNNEQFF. Here the CDR3 DNA reads TGTGCCAGCAGATCACTAGGTCTCAACAATGAGCAGTTCTTC. Full variable domain (remainder filled in from reference TRBV13 and TRBJ2-1): AAGVIQSPRHLIKEKRETATLKCYPIPRHDTVYWYQQGPGQDPQFLISFYEKMQSDKGSIPDRFSAQQFSDYHSELNMSSLELGDSALYFCASRSLGLNNEQFFGPGTRLTVL.

This clonotype was recorded at least ten times. V and J are TRBV6-2 or TRBV6-3 and TRBJ2-2; D is undetermined. Trimming cost V 4 bases and J 4 bases, with 10 bases left between them. From germline, CDR1 is MNHEY and CDR2 SVGEGT. This CDR3 region has 14 residues. The CDR3 is CASSLGISTGELFF. The CDR3 region has the DNA TGTGCCAGCAGTTTAGGGATTTCCACCGGGGAGCTGTTTTTT.

This clonotype was counted a single time. The chain joins TRBV6-5 to TRBJ2-3; 8 bases fit TRBD1. V shed 5 bases, J shed 2 bases, and the junction held 6 bases outside the gene matches. Germline V lookup: CDR1 MNHEY, CDR2 SVGAGI. This CDR3 spans 15 amino acids. This CDR3 reads CASSIQGDITDTQYF. The CDR3 DNA is TGTGCCAGCAGTATACAGGGGGATATCACAGATACGCAGTATTTT.

The chain couples TRBV4-1 to TRBJ2-1; TRBD2 matches at 8 bases. Per germline, CDR1 MGHRA and CDR2 YSYEKL. The CDR3 is 15 residues long. Losses at the gene ends were 5 bases for V and 4 bases for J; bases not matched to a gene: 7. CDR3 in amino acids: CASSKLAEIYNEQFF. CDR3 sequence (DNA): TGCGCCAGCAGCAAACTAGCGGAAATATACAATGAGCAGTTCTTC.

CDR3 DNA sequence: TGTGCCAGCAGGCACAGGGTCGGAAACACCGGGGAGCTGTTTTTT. Its translation: CASRHRVGNTGELFF. The chain is built from TRBV28 and TRBJ2-2; D is perhaps TRBD1 (6 bases). Trimming cost V 6 bases and J 2 bases, with 13 bases left between them. This CDR3 region has 15 residues. Germline-derived CDR1 and CDR2 are MDHEN and SYDVKM.

There are many counts of this clonotype. This sequence joins TRBV11-1 and TRBJ2-7, with 13 bases lining up with TRBD2. CDR1 is SGHAT and CDR2 is FQDESV in the germline V gene (reference sequence). This CDR3 is 16 amino acids long. J was trimmed by 0 bases and V by 4 bases; bases with no gene match: 3. CDR3 coding DNA: TGTGCCAGCAGCTCCCGGACTAGCGGGAGCTCCTACGAGCAGTACTTC. Its translation: CASSSRTSGSSYEQYF.

Points on this clonotype: At one end, the junction sequence differs from germline, possibly due to a read error. The V gene is TRBV7-2, the J gene TRBJ2-7; unclear D gene. The CDR3 contains 15 residues. Germline assignment: CDR1 SGHTA and CDR2 FQGNSA. CDR3 sequence: CASSQELNPAYEQYF. The CDR3 nucleotides are TGCGCCAGCAGCCAAGAACTGAACCCTGCCTACGAGCAGTACTTC. The variable domain in full, completed from reference TRBV7-2 and TRBJ2-7, reads GAGVSQSPSNKVTEKGKDVELRCDPISGHTALYWYRQSLGQGLEFLIYFQGNSAPDKSGLPSDRFSAERTGGSVSTLTIQRTQQEDSAVYLCASSQELNPAYEQYFGPGTRLTVT.

In the case of this clonotype: Given a much more abundant clone one base away, this may be a read error. V usage is TRBV7-2 and J usage is TRBJ2-7; D assignment may be TRBD1 or TRBD2 (5 bases each). CDR1 and CDR2 from the germline V gene are SGHTA and FQGNSA. This CDR3 is 15 amino acids long. V was pared by 5 bases and J by 4 bases, with 18 bases between. CDR3 DNA: TGTGCCAGCAGCCCCAGTCCCGGGGCTAATTACGAGCAGTACTTC. Its protein product is CASSPSPGANYEQYF.

This clonotype was observed many times. The J gene is TRBJ2-2, the V gene TRBV6-6; a possible D gene is TRBD2 (6 bases). Germline V gene lookup returns CDR1 MNHNY and CDR2 SVGAGI (reference sequence). The CDR3 contains 15 residues. Trimming shortened V by 2 bases and J by 6 bases, and 13 bases separated the two germline ends. The CDR3: CASSYGLGGAGELFF. DNA for the CDR3: TGTGCCAGCAGTTACGGGCTAGGAGGGGCCGGGGAGCTGTTTTTT.

This clonotype was detected a few times. The rearrangement joins TRBV27 to TRBJ2-2, with 9 bases identical to TRBD1. The CDR3 runs to 14 residues. Germline V gene lookup returns CDR1 MNHEY and CDR2 SMNVEV (reference sequence). The trim removed 6 bases at V and 4 bases at J, leaving 3 bases unmatched. As DNA, the CDR3 is TGTGCCAGCAGGGGACAGGGTTTCACCGGGGAGCTGTTTTTT. Encoded protein: CASRGQGFTGELFF.

This clonotype was recorded at least ten times. The chain recombines TRBV6-1 with TRBJ2-3; weak D call: TRBD2 (5 bases). V was cut by 4 bases and J by 8 bases, with 25 bases left in between. The CDR3 loop spans 17 amino acids. The germline V gene has CDR1 MNHNS and CDR2 SASEGT. CDR3 amino acids: CASSAQTSLFAAVTQYF. The CDR3 DNA sequence: TGTGCCAGCAGTGCTCAAACTAGTCTTTTTGCGGCAGTTACGCAGTATTTT.

In regard to this clonotype: The CDR3 does not close with the conserved phenylalanine or tryptophan, likely indicating a read error. This chain links TRBV5-1 with TRBJ2-1, with 7 bases identical to TRBD2. J was trimmed by 2 bases and V by 1 base; bases with no gene match: 3. Germline assignment: CDR1 SGHRS and CDR2 YFSETQ. This CDR3 is 15 amino acids long. The CDR3 DNA sequence: TGCGCCAGCAGCTTGATCAGCGGGGCCTACAATGAGCAGTTCGTC. It yields the protein CASSLISGAYNEQFV.

This clonotype occurred many times. The chain recombines TRBV5-1 with TRBJ2-7; D call uncertain. From germline, CDR1 is SGHRS and CDR2 YFSETQ. The germline V and J ends were trimmed by 7 bases and 3 bases, with 11 bases remaining between them. CDR3 length: 12 amino acids. As DNA, the CDR3 is TGCGCCAGCGGCATGGATCTCTACGAGCAGTACTTC. Amino acids: CASGMDLYEQYF.

In its sample, this clonotype was seen a few times. CDR3 protein: CASSIQGGYEKLFF. In DNA, the CDR3 is TGTGCCAGCAGTATACAGGGGGGATATGAAAAACTGTTTTTT. V gene TRBV27 combines with J gene TRBJ1-4; the match to TRBD1 covers 8 bases. CDR1 and CDR2 from the germline V gene are MNHEY and SMNVEV (reference sequence). Unmatched junction bases numbered 5, after V lost 5 bases and J lost 6 bases. The CDR3 runs 14 residues. Full variable domain (remainder filled in from reference TRBV27 and TRBJ1-4): EAQVTQNPRYLITVTGKKLTVTCSQNMNHEYMSWYRQDPGLGLRQIYYSMNVEVTDKGDVPEGYKVSRKEKRNFPLILESPSPNQTSLYFCASSIQGGYEKLFFGSGTQLSVL.

The sample holds a few counts of this clonotype. This sequence joins TRBV15 and TRBJ1-3; tentative D call: TRBD1 (6 bases). Trimming removed 4 bases from V and 2 bases from J, with 12 bases in between. This CDR3 contains 15 residues. Germline V gene data show CDR1 as LNHNV and CDR2 as YYDKDF (reference sequence). DNA for the CDR3: TGTGCCACCAGCAAACAGGGTATGGCTGGAAACACCATATATTTT. Its protein product is CATSKQGMAGNTIYF.

This clonotype was picked up many times. This sequence joins TRBV30 and TRBJ1-4; 9 bases agree with TRBD1. Germline assignment: CDR1 GTSNPN and CDR2 SVGIG (reference sequence). Trimming removed 4 bases from V and 5 bases from J; junction bases left unmatched: 8. This CDR3 is built from 15 residues. The chain's CDR3 is CAWNPGQGLNEKLFF. DNA of the CDR3: TGTGCCTGGAATCCGGGACAGGGCTTGAATGAAAAACTGTTTTTT.

This clonotype occurred many times. V is TRBV2 and J is TRBJ2-7; no definite D call. V shed 1 base and J shed 6 bases, with 13 bases lying between them. CDR3 length: 14 residues. CDR1 SNHLY and CDR2 FYNNEI come from the germline V gene. The CDR3 reads CASSEDYSGGEQYF. DNA of the CDR3: TGTGCCAGCAGTGAAGATTACTCGGGCGGCGAGCAGTACTTC.

DNA of the CDR3: TGTGCCAGCAGTTACTCGATCCGTGGAGATGAGCAGTACTTC. It yields the protein CASSYSIRGDEQYF. The V gene is TRBV6-5, the J gene TRBJ2-7; unclear D gene. This CDR3 has 14 residues. Germline V gives CDR1 MNHEY, CDR2 SVGAGI. Trimming removed 0 bases at V and 7 bases at J, with 13 bases between.